The present T cell receptor (beta chain) was sequenced within a study of blood T cells in healthy people across ages. Study outcomes and limitations: Per-million-T-cell TCR beta diversity fell roughly linearly with age.

Then a second PCR, running roughly 7 to 12 cycles, was carried out with a sample-barcoded 5' primer and a J-beta primer mix. Each cDNA molecule received a tag from a template-switch adaptor that had 12 random nucleotides. Each CDR3 protein gets one entry after TCRdb re-called the 5' RACE reads with MiXCR. Of around 1.5 million distinct CDR3 sequences in the sample, almost 35% were seen once. Deletions cut 3 bases from V and 6 bases from J, with 15 bases between. The CDR3 covers 15 residues. Germline CDR1 DFQATT, CDR2 SNEGSKA (reference sequence). On this clonotype itself: Antigen specificity is unknown.

The chain joins TRBV20-1 to TRBJ1-6, with D unresolved. Sequencing input: blood. The clonotype was recovered from a woman in her twenties or thirties in good health. The CDR3 loop reads CSASYGVLGNSPLHF. CDR3 nucleotide sequence: TGCAGTGCTAGTTACGGGGTTCTCGGTAATTCACCCCTCCACTTT.